The 18 T cell receptor beta chains listed next were all sequenced from one sample in a study of long-term antiretroviral therapy in people with HIV (dated by TCRdb to the early 2020s). The immunoSEQ hsTCRB v3.0 assay was used at survey level resolution to sequence the TRB variable region. TCRdb retrieved this table from immuneACCESS and kept in-frame rearrangements only. Not all clones are present; in checked studies, unresolved V genes account for under half, and no reason is known for the remainder. The sample table records 26,000 or so clones; approximately 90% of these occur just once. The ten largest make up more than 3% of the sample. The starting material was unsorted PBMCs, obtained 1.9 years after starting antiretroviral therapy. Receptors originate from a woman in her twenties or thirties with HIV.

This sequence joins TRBV5-8 and TRBJ2-7; 12 nucleotides match TRBD1. V gave up 2 bases and J gave up 7 bases; unmatched junction bases: 7. The CDR3 contains 15 residues. Germline-derived CDR1 and CDR2 are SGHTS and YDEGEE. The DNA of the CDR3 is TGTGCCAGCAGCTTCCGGGACAGGGGGCTCGGAGAGCAGTACTTC. It yields the protein CASSFRDRGLGEQYF.

V gene TRBV5-6 combines with J gene TRBJ1-2, with 7 bases identical to TRBD1. The CDR3 extends over 14 amino acids. The germline V gene encodes CDR1 SGHDT and CDR2 YYEEEE. Losses at the gene ends were 4 bases for V and 2 bases for J; bases not matched to a gene: 5. The CDR3 sequence: CASSAGTVNYGYTF. Here the CDR3 DNA reads TGTGCCAGCAGCGCTGGGACAGTGAACTATGGCTACACCTTC.

The chain has TRBV6-1 and TRBJ2-1; D is perhaps TRBD1 or TRBD2 (5 bases each). CDR1 MNHNS and CDR2 SASEGT come from the germline V gene. CDR3 length: 15 residues. With 3 bases removed from V and 2 bases from J, the gap between germline ends came to 11 bases. The CDR3 nucleotides are TGTGCCAGCAGTGATACGAGGGGCGCCTACAATGAGCAGTTCTTC. As protein: CASSDTRGAYNEQFF.

The genes are TRBV7-2 and TRBJ2-7, with TRBD2 as a possible D gene (6 bases). Per germline, CDR1 SGHTA and CDR2 FQGNSA. The germline V and J ends were trimmed by 3 bases and 6 bases, with 12 bases remaining between them. The CDR3 consists of 13 residues. DNA for the CDR3: TGTGCCAGCAGCTTTATGGGCGGGATCGAGCAGTACTTC. Translating it yields CASSFMGGIEQYF.

The chain recombines TRBV5-1 with TRBJ1-1, with D perhaps matching TRBD1 (5 bases). Between the trimmed V and J ends, which lost 3 bases and 4 bases, there was a span of 7 bases. Germline V gene sequence: CDR1 SGHRS, CDR2 YFSETQ. The CDR3 loop spans 12 amino acids. The CDR3 loop reads CASSWGGTEAFF. The CDR3 region has the DNA TGCGCCAGCAGCTGGGGGGGCACTGAAGCTTTCTTT.

V gene TRBV9 combines with J gene TRBJ2-3; possibly TRBD1 or TRBD2 for D (5 bases each). This CDR3 has 13 amino acids. Trimming shortened V by 3 bases and J by 0 bases, and 5 bases separated the two germline ends. The germline gives CDR1 SGDLS, CDR2 YYNGEE. CDR3 sequence (DNA): TGTGCCAGCAGCGGGGACAGCACAGATACGCAGTATTTT. Translation: CASSGDSTDTQYF.

J is TRBJ1-2 and V is TRBV4-2, with 9 bases identical to TRBD1. The J segment lost 6 bases and the V segment lost 2 bases, leaving 4 bases of the junction unmatched. The length of the CDR3 is 14 residues. Germline lookup yields CDR1 LGHNA and CDR2 YNFKEQ. The DNA of the CDR3 is TGTGCCAGCAGCCAAACAGGGGGCGCAAATGGCTACACCTTC. Amino acids: CASSQTGGANGYTF.

This clone was seen only a few times. The rearrangement joins TRBV7-6 to TRBJ1-2; 7 positions match TRBD1. This CDR3 has 12 residues. CDR1 is SGHVS and CDR2 is FNYEAQ in the germline V gene. V shed 5 bases and J 8 bases; nucleotides not matched to a gene: 5. The DNA for the CDR3 is TGTGCCAGCAGCCAACTAGGGGGCGGCTACACCTTC. Protein product: CASSQLGGGYTF.

The CDR3 nucleotides are TGTGCCTGGAGTGTATCCAGGAACACTGAAGCTTTCTTT. Translating it yields CAWSVSRNTEAFF. The V call is TRBV30, the J call TRBJ1-1, with D unclear. Germline V gene sequence: CDR1 GTSNPN, CDR2 SVGIG (reference sequence). This CDR3 is 13 amino acids long. The V end lost 0 bases, the J end lost 1 base, and 6 bases lay between the germline ends. Combining the CDR3 with reference TRBV30 and TRBJ1-1 gives the whole variable domain SQTIHQWPATLVQPVGSPLSLECTVEGTSNPNLYWYRQAAGRGLQLLFYSVGIGQISSEVPQNLSASRPQDRQFILSSKKLLLSDSGFYLCAWSVSRNTEAFFGQGTRLTVV.

The CDR3 DNA is TGCGCCAGCAGTTGGACTAGCGCGGATACGCAGTATTTT. Protein: CASSWTSADTQYF. The chain joins TRBV5-1 to TRBJ2-3, with TRBD2 matching over 9 bases. CDR1 and CDR2 from the germline V gene are SGHRS and YFSETQ. The CDR3 runs to 13 residues. V lost 5 bases to trimming and J lost 6 bases; unmatched junction nucleotides: 4. Combining the CDR3 with reference TRBV5-1 and TRBJ2-3 gives the whole variable domain KAGVTQTPRYLIKTRGQQVTLSCSPISGHRSVSWYQQTPGQGLQFLFEYFSETQRNKGNFPGRFSGRQFSNSRSEMNVSTLELGDSALYLCASSWTSADTQYFGPGTRLTVL.

The chain combines TRBV27 with TRBJ1-2; perhaps TRBD1 as D (6 bases). This CDR3 has 15 residues. V lost 4 bases to trimming and J lost 2 bases, with 14 bases between them. Germline CDR1 and CDR2: MNHEY and SMNVEV (reference sequence). The CDR3 DNA reads as TGTGCCAGCAGTTATCGGACAGATAGGAACTATGGCTACACCTTC. It specifies CASSYRTDRNYGYTF.

The chain joins TRBV27 to TRBJ1-1; D is possibly TRBD1 (5 bases). The CDR3 loop spans 13 amino acids. V lost 3 bases and J 6 bases, leaving 11 bases between the germline ends. Germline V gene data show CDR1 as MNHEY and CDR2 as SMNVEV (reference sequence). DNA of the CDR3: TGTGCCAGCAGTTTGGGGGTAAGCGCTGAAGCTTTCTTT. Translating gives CASSLGVSAEAFF.

The chain is built from TRBV14 and TRBJ2-6; D may be TRBD1 (7 bases). This CDR3 has 18 residues. Per the germline V gene, CDR1 is SGHDN and CDR2 is FVKESK. V was clipped by 1 base and J by 3 bases, with 16 bases between them. As DNA, the CDR3 is TGTGCCAGCAGCCAAGCCAGGGGGGAGACGGGTGGGGCCAACGTCCTGACTTTC. Translating gives CASSQARGETGGANVLTF.

This clone has more than one count but fewer than ten. The chain links TRBV7-3 to TRBJ2-1, with D possibly TRBD2 on 7 matching bases. The length of the CDR3 is 14 residues. CDR1 is SGHTA, CDR2 FQGTGA, per germline. With 2 bases removed from V and 7 bases from J, the gap between germline ends came to 12 bases. The CDR3 protein is CASSLRGARNEQFF. CDR3 in DNA: TGTGCCAGCAGCTTACGGGGGGCGAGGAATGAGCAGTTCTTC.

This rearrangement joins TRBV18 to TRBJ2-2; D might be TRBD1 (5 bases). CDR3 size: 16 residues. Germline CDR1 KGHSH, CDR2 LQKENI. With 1 base removed from V and 6 bases from J, the gap between germline ends came to 15 bases. CDR3 in DNA: TGTGCCAGCTCACCACAGCAGGGTGGTAGTTCCGGGGAGCTGTTTTTT. It encodes CASSPQQGGSSGELFF.

The CDR3 loop is CASSAANTGELFF. The CDR3 nucleotides read TGTGCCAGCAGCGCTGCAAACACCGGGGAGCTGTTTTTT. The chain links TRBV9 to TRBJ2-2; D ambiguous. CDR3 length equals 13 residues. CDR1 and CDR2 (germline): SGDLS, YYNGEE. Between the trimmed V and J ends, which lost 3 bases and 2 bases, there was a span of 5 bases.

The chain uses TRBV19 and TRBJ2-1; either TRBD1 or TRBD2 may supply D (6 bases each). Germline V CDR1 and CDR2: LNHDA, SQIVND (reference sequence). The CDR3 runs to 15 residues. The V gene lost 6 bases and the J gene lost 9 bases, with 21 bases spanning the gap. The CDR3 DNA reads as TGTGCCAGTAGGACATGGGGGGCAGGATTAAGTGAGCAGTTCTTC. This codes for CASRTWGAGLSEQFF.

The rearrangement joins TRBV5-1 to TRBJ2-7; D may be TRBD1 or TRBD2 (5 bases each). Per the germline V gene, CDR1 is SGHRS and CDR2 is YFSETQ. Trimming shortened V by 4 bases and J by 3 bases, and 11 bases separated the two germline ends. The CDR3 has 13 residues. The CDR3 loop reads CASSPGPGYEQYV. As DNA, the CDR3 is TGCGCCAGCAGCCCGGGGCCAGGCTACGAGCAGTACGTC.